This T cell receptor (beta chain) is from a study of blood T cell repertoires in COVID-19. Per the authors' pipeline: Reference gene primer amplification gave nucleated cell count estimates. The data were produced by immunoSEQ multiplex PCR, yet TCRdb's version contains in-frame clones alone and is incomplete. From that table come the V and J calls and clone size; the DNA was used to work out D and trimming. The data contain around 160,000 clones, roughly 81% of them singletons. The trim removed 7 bases at V and 0 bases at J, leaving 11 bases unmatched. The germline CDR1 and CDR2 sequences are SGHVS and FQNEAQ. The CDR3 is 16 amino acids.

The sequence came from a human donor with acute or convalescent COVID-19. The donor label of this sample is uncertain. Material for sequencing was peripheral blood. V and J are TRBV7-8 and TRBJ1-1, with 7 bases aligning to TRBD1. The CDR3 sequence: CASTLMGDRVNTEAFF. The CDR3 nucleotides read TGTGCCAGCACCCTCATGGGCGACAGGGTGAACACTGAAGCTTTCTTT.